Included here is one T cell receptor (beta chain) sequence, with context. Antigen unknown. Sample time point: week 23, last vaccination. In every dose of vaccine, 300 ug of mutant IDH1 20-mer peptide was given alongside topical imiquimod. The CDR3 consists of 15 residues. Germline lookup yields CDR1 SGHRS and CDR2 YFSETQ. V was clipped by 4 bases and J by 3 bases; unmatched bases: 8. Sequenced by immunoSEQ multiplex PCR; TCRdb stores in-frame clones only, minus some. This sample has about 60,000 clones, with over 75% found just once. The record originates from a study of a mutant IDH1 vaccine in newly diagnosed glioma.

The sequencing used PBMCs, collected from a glioma patient whose treatment included an IDH1 peptide vaccine. The chain combines TRBV5-1 with TRBJ1-1, with TRBD1 matching 8 bases. The clonotype was recovered from a young man with glioma. CDR3 nucleotide sequence: TGCGCCAGCAGCCGCGGAGGACAGGGATACACTGAAGCTTTCTTT. Amino acids: CASSRGGQGYTEAFF.